The 30 T cell receptor beta chains reported below all come from one sample, sequenced in a study of shared clonotypes between healthy human individuals. This table comes from immunoSEQ multiplex PCR, and its TCRdb copy is limited to in-frame clones, with some not included. Of roughly 640,000 clones in the sample, roughly 97% were seen once. The sequenced sample was naive CD4+ T cells sorted from blood. Noted subset: CD45RA+ positively selected. The receptors stem from a woman aged 25-40 years in good health.

The rearrangement uses TRBV6-5 and TRBJ2-5, with TRBD1 matching 8 bases. CDR1 is MNHEY and CDR2 is SVGAGI in the germline V gene. The CDR3 is made up of 13 amino acids. The V gene end was trimmed by 4 bases and the J gene end by 3 bases; junction bases not matched to a gene: 1. This CDR3 is CASSWDRKETQYF. The CDR3 nucleotides are TGTGCCAGCAGTTGGGACAGGAAAGAGACCCAGTACTTC.

The J gene is TRBJ1-2, the V gene TRBV18; the D gene is possibly TRBD1 (5 bases). V lost 3 bases, J lost 3 bases, and 11 bases lay in between. This CDR3 comprises 14 residues. Germline CDR1 and CDR2: KGHSH and LQKENI. The CDR3 region has the DNA TGTGCCAGCTCACCCCCCGGGGGGGACTATGGCTACACCTTC. Translated, it gives CASSPPGGDYGYTF.

The chain is built from TRBV11-2 and TRBJ2-1; D gene unclear. V shed 7 bases and J shed 3 bases, with 7 bases lying between them. CDR3 length: 12 amino acids. From germline, CDR1 is SGHAT and CDR2 FQNNGV. The CDR3 region has the DNA TGTGCCAGCACCTCCGGCTACAATGAGCAGTTCTTC. Its translation is CASTSGYNEQFF.

The V and J genes are TRBV28 and TRBJ1-1; 10 bases fit TRBD1. The CDR3 has 17 residues. CDR1 is MDHEN and CDR2 is SYDVKM in the germline V gene. Trimming cost V 2 bases and J 1 base; bases outside gene matches: 7. DNA of the CDR3: TGTGCCAGCAGTTTAAGTGGACAGGGGGTAAAGAACACTGAAGCTTTCTTT. As protein: CASSLSGQGVKNTEAFF.

The chain couples TRBV18 to TRBJ2-7; no clear D gene. Germline CDR1 and CDR2: KGHSH and LQKENI. The CDR3 is made up of 17 amino acids. The V and J ends lost 2 bases and 0 bases respectively, with 17 bases between them. The CDR3 DNA reads as TGTGCCAGCTCACCAGGGTTGGTTTTTGGTAGCTCCTACGAGCAGTACTTC. Protein sequence: CASSPGLVFGSSYEQYF.

The chain combines TRBV9 with TRBJ2-5, with 14 positions matching TRBD2. V gave up 3 bases and J gave up 5 bases; unmatched junction bases: 18. The germline V gene has CDR1 SGDLS and CDR2 YYNGEE. The CDR3 spans 20 residues. CDR3 in amino acids: CASSAGGDRGLAGVRETQYF. Here the CDR3 DNA reads TGTGCCAGCAGCGCCGGCGGGGACAGGGGACTAGCGGGAGTAAGGGAGACCCAGTACTTC.

The chain has TRBV5-1 and TRBJ2-3, with TRBD1 matching 8 bases. From germline, CDR1 is SGHRS and CDR2 YFSETQ. CDR3 size: 16 residues. With V trimmed by 1 base and J by 4 bases, 8 bases remained unmatched. The CDR3 loop is CASSLLSAGGPDTQYF. DNA of the CDR3: TGCGCCAGCAGCTTGTTATCGGCAGGGGGCCCAGATACGCAGTATTTT.

The V gene is TRBV6-5, the J gene TRBJ1-2; D gene unclear. Trimming took 5 bases from V and 0 from J, leaving 13 bases between them. This CDR3 spans 15 amino acids. Germline V gene data show CDR1 as MNHEY and CDR2 as SVGAGI. CDR3 residues: CASSRGRDTNYGYTF. CDR3 DNA sequence: TGTGCCAGCAGTCGTGGACGTGATACTAACTATGGCTACACCTTC.

A remark on this clone: This CDR3 is also generated by other DNA sequences in the sample. The CDR3, as DNA: TGTGCCAGCAGTTTAGCCGGGCTTTCCTACGAGCAGTACTTC. Protein sequence: CASSLAGLSYEQYF. V usage is TRBV28 and J usage is TRBJ2-7, with D hard to call. Germline lookup yields CDR1 MDHEN and CDR2 SYDVKM. V lost 2 bases and J lost 1, with 9 bases in between. The CDR3 extends over 14 amino acids.

The genes are TRBV4-1 and TRBJ2-7; D perhaps matches TRBD2 (6 bases). The CDR3 runs 14 residues. Germline CDR1 reads MGHRA; CDR2 reads YSYEKL. Trimming removed 1 base from V and 4 bases from J, with 11 bases in between. This chain's CDR3 is CASSQAVAGYEQYF. The CDR3 nucleotides are TGCGCCAGCAGCCAAGCTGTGGCGGGGTACGAGCAGTACTTC.

The chain carries TRBV6-5 and TRBJ1-5; 7 bases align to TRBD1. The CDR3 loop spans 15 amino acids. The V gene's germline CDR1 is MNHEY and CDR2 SVGAGI. J was trimmed by 7 bases and V by 0 bases; bases with no gene match: 6. The CDR3 loop is CASSYSRGQGQPQHF. The CDR3 region has the DNA TGTGCCAGCAGTTACTCGAGGGGGCAAGGGCAGCCCCAGCATTTT.

The chain couples TRBV18 to TRBJ2-1, with TRBD2 matching over 12 bases. Germline CDR1 KGHSH, CDR2 LQKENI. CDR3 length: 16 residues. J lost 3 bases, V lost 3 bases, and 3 bases had no gene match. The CDR3: CASSPQTSGSYNEQFF. The DNA of the CDR3 is TGTGCCAGCTCACCTCAGACTAGCGGGAGCTACAATGAGCAGTTCTTC.

This chain joins TRBV29-1 and TRBJ2-1; D ambiguous. Trimming shortened V by 5 bases and J by 4 bases, and 24 bases separated the two germline ends. The CDR3 extends over 17 amino acids. Germline lookup yields CDR1 SQVTM and CDR2 ANQGSEA. CDR3: CSVQPRPRRSTYNEQFF. For the CDR3, the DNA is TGCAGCGTTCAACCCCGTCCTAGGCGGTCTACTTACAATGAGCAGTTCTTC.

The gene calls are TRBV27 and TRBJ2-5; 8 bases fit TRBD2. The J call could be wrong; TRBJ2-7 is a better fit for the DNA end. This CDR3 spans 14 amino acids. Germline V gives CDR1 MNHEY, CDR2 SMNVEV (reference sequence). CDR3: CASSFKAGAHEQYF. The CDR3 nucleotides read TGTGCCAGCAGTTTCAAAGCGGGAGCTCACGAGCAGTACTTC.

The chain has TRBV7-2 and TRBJ1-3; TRBD1 agrees at 8 bases. The CDR3 is 14 amino acids. Trimming cost V 5 bases and J 3 bases; bases outside gene matches: 3. Germline V gene sequence: CDR1 SGHTA, CDR2 FQGNSA. The CDR3 DNA follows: TGTGCCAGCAGCCTGGACAGGGTTGGAAACACCATATATTTT. Translating it yields CASSLDRVGNTIYF.

V gene TRBV4-2 combines with J gene TRBJ2-2; TRBD2 matches 8 bases. This CDR3 spans 16 amino acids. Germline V lookup: CDR1 LGHNA, CDR2 YNFKEQ. Trimming at V came to 4 bases and at J to 3 bases, leaving 7 bases not matched to a gene. CDR3 nucleotide sequence: TGTGCCAGCAGCCTAAAGACGACTAGCGACACCGGGGAGCTGTTTTTT. Translation: CASSLKTTSDTGELFF.

The rearrangement links TRBV29-1 to TRBJ1-1, with 7 bases lining up with TRBD1. Trimming cost V 6 bases and J 2 bases; bases outside gene matches: 3. Germline V gives CDR1 SQVTM, CDR2 ANQGSEA. This CDR3 comprises 12 residues. CDR3 region: CSVGTANTEAFF. The CDR3 region has the DNA TGCAGCGTCGGGACAGCTAACACTGAAGCTTTCTTT. Filled out from reference TRBV29-1 and TRBJ1-1, the complete variable domain reads SAVISQKPSRDICQRGTSLTIQCQVDSQVTMMFWYRQQPGQSLTLIATANQGSEATYESGFVIDKFPISRPNLTFSTLTVSNMSPEDSSIYLCSVGTANTEAFFGQGTRLTVV.

J is TRBJ1-5 and V is TRBV7-2; a possible D gene is TRBD1 (5 bases). The germline V gene has CDR1 SGHTA and CDR2 FQGNSA. The V and J ends lost 3 bases and 5 bases respectively, with 8 bases between them. This CDR3 spans 13 amino acids. CDR3 DNA sequence: TGTGCCAGCAGCTTTCAGGGCGATCAGCCCCAGCATTTT. Residues: CASSFQGDQPQHF.

This chain links TRBV18 with TRBJ1-1; D not certain. With 3 bases removed from V and 0 bases from J, the gap between germline ends came to 5 bases. CDR1 KGHSH and CDR2 LQKENI come from the germline V gene. The CDR3 has 13 residues. CDR3 sequence: CASSPKMNTEAFF. The CDR3 DNA reads TGTGCCAGCTCACCTAAAATGAACACTGAAGCTTTCTTT.

The rearrangement joins TRBV19 to TRBJ1-3; D perhaps matches TRBD1 (5 bases). CDR1 and CDR2 (germline): LNHDA, SQIVND (reference sequence). The CDR3 loop spans 15 amino acids. V was trimmed by 5 bases and J by 0 bases, leaving 11 bases between them. This CDR3 reads CASSPPTDSGNTIYF. CDR3 in DNA: TGTGCCAGTAGTCCCCCGACAGACTCTGGAAACACCATATATTTT.

The rearrangement joins TRBV9 to TRBJ2-7; 12 bases fit TRBD2. J was trimmed by 3 bases and V by 4 bases; bases with no gene match: 5. The germline V gene encodes CDR1 SGDLS and CDR2 YYNGEE. The CDR3 covers 15 residues. This chain's CDR3 is CASSPGLAGYYEQYF. CDR3 DNA sequence: TGTGCCAGCAGCCCAGGACTAGCGGGGTACTACGAGCAGTACTTC.

This chain joins TRBV6-1 and TRBJ2-7; 10 nucleotides match TRBD2. Looked up from germline, CDR1 is MNHNS and CDR2 is SASEGT. This CDR3 comprises 18 residues. J gave up 2 bases and V 2 bases, and 12 bases lay outside the gene matches. CDR3 bases: TGTGCCAGCAGTGAATGGCTTTCTAGCGGGAGAACTACCTACGAGCAGTACTTC. Amino acids: CASSEWLSSGRTTYEQYF.

V is TRBV11-1 and J is TRBJ2-7, with D hard to call. The germline V gene has CDR1 SGHAT and CDR2 FQDESV (reference sequence). The CDR3 covers 16 residues. The V end lost 0 bases, the J end lost 0 bases, and 12 bases lay between the germline ends. The CDR3 is CASSLAGGPRSYEQYF. The CDR3, as DNA: TGTGCCAGCAGCTTAGCAGGTGGCCCGCGCTCCTACGAGCAGTACTTC.

The chain couples TRBV28 to TRBJ1-4; 9 bases agree with TRBD1. The CDR3 totals 14 residues. Germline lookup yields CDR1 MDHEN and CDR2 SYDVKM. V trimming: 4 bases; J trimming: 10 bases; junction bases outside the gene matches: 7. DNA of the CDR3: TGTGCCAGCAGTTCGGGACAGGGAATAGGAAAACTGTTTTTT. Translation gives CASSSGQGIGKLFF.

This chain links TRBV9 with TRBJ2-1, with a weak D call TRBD2 (5 bases). Trimming took off 0 bases at V and 1 base at J, with 23 bases between the two ends. Germline assignment: CDR1 SGDLS and CDR2 YYNGEE. CDR3 length: 20 amino acids. CDR3: CASSVGPADVRSRSYNEQFF. The CDR3 nucleotides read TGTGCCAGCAGCGTAGGCCCAGCGGACGTCCGAAGTAGGTCCTACAATGAGCAGTTCTTC.

The chain joins TRBV28 to TRBJ2-7; 9 bases line up with TRBD1. Per the germline V gene, CDR1 is MDHEN and CDR2 is SYDVKM. The CDR3 length is 12 residues. V lost 10 bases and J lost 10; bases outside the gene matches: 11. The DNA of the CDR3 is TGTGCCACAACCAGACAGGGGGATAGTCAGTACTTC. Encoded protein: CATTRQGDSQYF.

The chain employs TRBV5-6 and TRBJ2-5, with a weak D call TRBD2 (5 bases). CDR1 SGHDT and CDR2 YYEEEE come from the germline V gene. Trimming removed 0 bases from V and 2 bases from J, with 11 bases in between. The CDR3 has 15 amino acids. The CDR3 nucleotides are TGTGCCAGCAGCTTGGGTTTCGGGATTCAAGAGACCCAGTACTTC. This sequence encodes CASSLGFGIQETQYF.

This clone has only one observation. V gene TRBV6-6 combines with J gene TRBJ1-4; 11 bases align to TRBD1. The CDR3 sequence is 16 residues long. Germline V gene lookup returns CDR1 MNHNY and CDR2 SVGAGI (reference sequence). V shed 4 bases and J 6 bases; nucleotides not matched to a gene: 7. CDR3 residues: CASSSRTGGADEKLFF. CDR3 in DNA: TGTGCCAGCAGTTCGAGGACAGGGGGCGCGGATGAAAAACTGTTTTTT.

The chain uses TRBV29-1 and TRBJ2-3, with D possibly being TRBD2 (6 bases). The CDR3 runs to 14 residues. V lost 7 bases and J lost 1, with 15 bases in between. The germline CDR1 and CDR2 sequences are SQVTM and ANQGSEA. The CDR3 region is CSAPPWEGTDTQYF. In DNA form, the CDR3 reads TGCAGCGCCCCCCCATGGGAGGGCACAGATACGCAGTATTTT.

The V and J genes are TRBV5-1 and TRBJ2-7; 15 nucleotides agree with TRBD2. In germline, CDR1 is SGHRS, CDR2 YFSETQ. There are 14 residues in the CDR3. The V and J ends lost 4 bases and 4 bases, in that order; junction bases with no gene match: 0. The CDR3 sequence is CASSGTSGGYEQYF. The CDR3, as DNA: TGCGCCAGCAGCGGGACTAGCGGGGGGTACGAGCAGTACTTC. The full variable domain, completed using reference TRBV5-1 and TRBJ2-7, is KAGVTQTPRYLIKTRGQQVTLSCSPISGHRSVSWYQQTPGQGLQFLFEYFSETQRNKGNFPGRFSGRQFSNSRSEMNVSTLELGDSALYLCASSGTSGGYEQYFGPGTRLTVT.